This TCR beta chain emerged from a study of T-cell memory formation after mild COVID-19. This clonotype has only a few counts. Its cognate antigen is unknown. The CDR3 totals 14 residues. Germline values: CDR1 MNHEY, CDR2 SMNVEV (reference sequence). V lost 4 bases to trimming and J lost 9 bases, with 18 bases between them. Study-level points and caveats: Clones that contracted from day 15 to 85 had balanced CD4/CD8; later expanders were CD4+ biased.

TCRdb used MiXCR to reprocess the 5' RACE reads, holding one entry per CDR3 protein. Here the sample spans about 290,000 distinct CDR3 sequences, 15% being singletons. The sequencing input was PBMCs or a T cell subset sorted from them (not recorded which). The chain couples TRBV27 to TRBJ1-1, with a tentative D call TRBD1 (5 bases). This TCR derives from a man in his late teens or twenties who had mild COVID-19 (a few samples of this study predate the infection). Cell type and time point are not known. The CDR3 is CASSSLSREGKAFF. Here the CDR3 DNA reads TGTGCCAGCAGTTCTCTTAGCAGGGAGGGCAAAGCTTTCTTT.